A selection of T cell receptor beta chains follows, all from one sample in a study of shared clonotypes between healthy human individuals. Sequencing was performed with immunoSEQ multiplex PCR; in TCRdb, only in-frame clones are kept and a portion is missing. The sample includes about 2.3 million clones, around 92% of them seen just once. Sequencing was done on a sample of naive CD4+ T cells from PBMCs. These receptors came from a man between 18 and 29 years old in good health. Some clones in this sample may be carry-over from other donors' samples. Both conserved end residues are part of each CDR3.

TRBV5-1	CASSLGFGQTYEQYF
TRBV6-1	CASGTGHMNTEAFF
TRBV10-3	CAISPPGLENEQFF
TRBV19	CASLPGGGRMNTEAFF
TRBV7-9	CASSLDPQGPLITF
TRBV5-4	CASRTAGPYGYTF
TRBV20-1	CSARSNYGYTF
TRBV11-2	CASSLSIGGFDEQFF
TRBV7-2	CASSLVAGQGNQPQHF
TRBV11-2	CASSSRDTGQGSAEAFF
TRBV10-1	CASSESTTGAYEQYF
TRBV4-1	CASSHVPSGENTGELFF
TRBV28	CASSPWASGQETQYF
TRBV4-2	CASSQGFSIYNEQFF
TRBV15	CATSLARAGNEQFF
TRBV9	CASSVTATGGHEQYF
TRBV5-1	CASSLGQNYGYTF
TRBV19	CASSSPQDGAMNTEAFF
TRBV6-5	CASRRDDPWGYTF
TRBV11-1	CASKAGGPGEQYF
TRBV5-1	CASSLVRPDPYEQYF
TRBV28	CASSLSAGQETQYF
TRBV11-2	CASRAPGQGANTGELFF
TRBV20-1	CSAVRVREQYF
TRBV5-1	CASSLTSGTNTGELFF
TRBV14	CASSQGPAGAYNEQFF
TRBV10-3	CAISGGVGTGRHEQYF
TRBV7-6	CASSLVRGALTEAFF
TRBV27	CASRLQGAAYSNQPQHF
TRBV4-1	CASSQRGNENTGELFF
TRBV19	CASSLNSYEQYF
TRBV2	CASSEGLASSLIYEQYF
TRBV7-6	CASSFLEPLPRYYTEAFF
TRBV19	CASSIRSGQGEAFF
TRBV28	CASSLLAVGGQPQHF
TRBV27	CASRRTGNQPQHF
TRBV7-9	CASSLVGGDQETQYF